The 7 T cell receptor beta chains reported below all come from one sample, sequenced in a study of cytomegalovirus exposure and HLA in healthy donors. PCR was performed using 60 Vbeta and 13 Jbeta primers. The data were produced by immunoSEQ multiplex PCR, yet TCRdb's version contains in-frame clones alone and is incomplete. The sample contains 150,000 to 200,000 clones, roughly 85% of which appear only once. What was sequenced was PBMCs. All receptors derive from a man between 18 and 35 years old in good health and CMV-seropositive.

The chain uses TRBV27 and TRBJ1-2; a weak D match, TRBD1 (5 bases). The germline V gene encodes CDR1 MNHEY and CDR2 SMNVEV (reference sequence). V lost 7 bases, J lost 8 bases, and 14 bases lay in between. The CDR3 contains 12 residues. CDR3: CASTTGGDGYTF. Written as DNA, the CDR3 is TGTGCCAGCACCACTGGGGGGGACGGCTACACCTTC.

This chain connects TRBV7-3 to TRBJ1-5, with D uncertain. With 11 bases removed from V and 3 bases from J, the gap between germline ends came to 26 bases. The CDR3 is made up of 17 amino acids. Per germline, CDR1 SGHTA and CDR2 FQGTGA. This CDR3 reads CAGSHITAPRDNQPQHF. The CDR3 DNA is TGTGCCGGATCGCATATTACTGCCCCGAGGGACAATCAGCCCCAGCATTTT.

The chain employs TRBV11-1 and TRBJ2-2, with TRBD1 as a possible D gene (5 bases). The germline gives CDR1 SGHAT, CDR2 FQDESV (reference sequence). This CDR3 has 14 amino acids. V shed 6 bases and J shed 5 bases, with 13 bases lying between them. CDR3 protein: CASSLRRGTGELFF. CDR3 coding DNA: TGTGCCAGCAGTCTGAGAAGGGGTACCGGGGAGCTGTTTTTT.

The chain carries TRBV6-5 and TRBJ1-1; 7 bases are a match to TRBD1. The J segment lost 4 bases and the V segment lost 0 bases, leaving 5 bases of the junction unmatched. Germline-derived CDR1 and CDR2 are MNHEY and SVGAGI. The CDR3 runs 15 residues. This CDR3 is CASSYSRQGSTEAFF. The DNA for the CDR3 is TGTGCCAGCAGTTACTCGAGACAGGGTAGCACTGAAGCTTTCTTT.

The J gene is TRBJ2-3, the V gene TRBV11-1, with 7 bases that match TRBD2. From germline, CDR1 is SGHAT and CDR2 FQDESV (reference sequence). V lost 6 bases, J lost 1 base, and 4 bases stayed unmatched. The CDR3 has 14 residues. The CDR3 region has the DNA TGTGCCAGCAGTCGACTAGCTGGCACAGATACGCAGTATTTT. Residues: CASSRLAGTDTQYF. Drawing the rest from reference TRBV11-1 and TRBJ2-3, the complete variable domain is EAEVAQSPRYKITEKSQAVAFWCDPISGHATLYWYRQILGQGPELLVQFQDESVVDDSQLPKDRFSAERLKGVDSTLKIQPAELGDSAMYLCASSRLAGTDTQYFGPGTRLTVL.

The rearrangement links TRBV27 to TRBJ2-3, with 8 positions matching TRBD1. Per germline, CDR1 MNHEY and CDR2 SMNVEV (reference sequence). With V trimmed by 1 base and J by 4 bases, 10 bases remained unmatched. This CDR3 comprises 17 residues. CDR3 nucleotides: TGTGCCAGCAGTTTATATCCCCATGGACAGGGCTCAGATACGCAGTATTTT. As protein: CASSLYPHGQGSDTQYF.

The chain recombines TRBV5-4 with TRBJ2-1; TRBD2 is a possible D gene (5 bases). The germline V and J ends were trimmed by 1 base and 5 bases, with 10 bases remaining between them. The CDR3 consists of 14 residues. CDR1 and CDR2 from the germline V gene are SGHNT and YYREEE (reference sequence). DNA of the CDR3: TGTGCCAGCAGCTTGCGGACTCACAACAATGAGCAGTTCTTC. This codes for CASSLRTHNNEQFF.